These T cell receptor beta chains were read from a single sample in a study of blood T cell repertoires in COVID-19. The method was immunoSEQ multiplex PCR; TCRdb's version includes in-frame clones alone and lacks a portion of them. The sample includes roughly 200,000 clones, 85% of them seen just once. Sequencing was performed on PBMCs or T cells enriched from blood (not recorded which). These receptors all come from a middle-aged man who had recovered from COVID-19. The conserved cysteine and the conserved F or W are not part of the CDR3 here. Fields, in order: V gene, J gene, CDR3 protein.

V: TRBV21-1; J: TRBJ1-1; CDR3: ASSERTGTGHTEAF
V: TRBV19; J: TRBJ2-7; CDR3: ASSMVLGTGGVEQY
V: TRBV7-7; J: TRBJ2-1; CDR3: ASSQTSGSANEQF
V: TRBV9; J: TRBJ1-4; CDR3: ASSVDRGSEKLF
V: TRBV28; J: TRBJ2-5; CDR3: ASRRQGGYGDQETQY
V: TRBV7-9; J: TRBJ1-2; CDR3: ASSPTSGGYT
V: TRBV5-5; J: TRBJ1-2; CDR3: ASSTQGRYGYT
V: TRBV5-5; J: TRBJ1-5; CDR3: ASSLDRGPGQPQH
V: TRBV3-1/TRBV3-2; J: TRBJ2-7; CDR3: ASSQRDSALWEQY
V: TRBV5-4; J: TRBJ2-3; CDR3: ASRMEITDTQY
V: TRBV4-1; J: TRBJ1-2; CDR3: ASSRQGASRNYGYT